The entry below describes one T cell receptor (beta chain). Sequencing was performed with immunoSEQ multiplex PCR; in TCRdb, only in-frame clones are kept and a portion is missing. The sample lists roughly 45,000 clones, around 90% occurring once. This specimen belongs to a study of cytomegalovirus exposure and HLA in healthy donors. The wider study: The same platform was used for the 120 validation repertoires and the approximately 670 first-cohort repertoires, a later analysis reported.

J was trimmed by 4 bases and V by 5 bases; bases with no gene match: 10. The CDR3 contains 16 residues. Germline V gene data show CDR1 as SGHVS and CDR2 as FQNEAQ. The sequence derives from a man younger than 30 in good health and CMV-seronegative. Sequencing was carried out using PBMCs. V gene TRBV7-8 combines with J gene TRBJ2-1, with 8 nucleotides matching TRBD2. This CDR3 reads CASSPQSGGQYNEQFF. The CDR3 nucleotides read TGTGCCAGCAGCCCCCAAAGCGGGGGTCAGTACAATGAGCAGTTCTTC.